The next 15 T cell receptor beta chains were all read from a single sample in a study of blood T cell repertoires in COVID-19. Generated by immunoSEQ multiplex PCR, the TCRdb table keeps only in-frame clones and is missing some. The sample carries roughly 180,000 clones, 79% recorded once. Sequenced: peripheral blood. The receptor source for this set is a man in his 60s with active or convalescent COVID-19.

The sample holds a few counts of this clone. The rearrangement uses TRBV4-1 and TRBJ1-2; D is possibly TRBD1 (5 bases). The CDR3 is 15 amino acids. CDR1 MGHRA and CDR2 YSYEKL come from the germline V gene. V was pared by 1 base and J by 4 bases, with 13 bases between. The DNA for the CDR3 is TGCGCCAGCAGCCAAGTGGGCAGGGCGGCCTATGGCTACACCTTC. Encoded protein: CASSQVGRAAYGYTF.

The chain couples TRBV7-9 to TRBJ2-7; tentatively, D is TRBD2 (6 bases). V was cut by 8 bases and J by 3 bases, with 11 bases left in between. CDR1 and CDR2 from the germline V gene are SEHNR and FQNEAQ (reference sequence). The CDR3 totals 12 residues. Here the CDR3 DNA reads TGTGCCAGCCGCCTCGGGGGCTACGAGCAGTACTTC. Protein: CASRLGGYEQYF.

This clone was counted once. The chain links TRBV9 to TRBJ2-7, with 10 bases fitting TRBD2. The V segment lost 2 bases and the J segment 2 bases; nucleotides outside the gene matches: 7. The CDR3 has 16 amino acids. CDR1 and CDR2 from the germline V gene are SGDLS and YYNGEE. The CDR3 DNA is TGTGCCAGCAGCGTTGCTAGGACTAGCGGAGCCTACGAGCAGTACTTC. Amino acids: CASSVARTSGAYEQYF.

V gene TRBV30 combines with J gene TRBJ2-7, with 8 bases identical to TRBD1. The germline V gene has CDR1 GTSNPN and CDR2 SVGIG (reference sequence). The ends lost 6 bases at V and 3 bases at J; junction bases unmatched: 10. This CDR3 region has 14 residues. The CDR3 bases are TGTGCCTGCACCAGGACAGGGAGCGACTACGAGCAGTACTTC. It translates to CACTRTGSDYEQYF.

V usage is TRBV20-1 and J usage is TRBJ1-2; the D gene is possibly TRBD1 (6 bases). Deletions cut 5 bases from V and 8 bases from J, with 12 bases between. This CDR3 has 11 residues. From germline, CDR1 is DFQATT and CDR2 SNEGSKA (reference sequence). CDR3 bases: TGCAGTGCTGTGGACAGCGGCGGCTACACCTTC. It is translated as CSAVDSGGYTF.

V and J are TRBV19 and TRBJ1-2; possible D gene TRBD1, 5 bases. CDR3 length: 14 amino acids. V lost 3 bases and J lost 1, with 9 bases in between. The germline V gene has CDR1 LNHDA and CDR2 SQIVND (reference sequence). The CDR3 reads CASSIVDSNYGYTF. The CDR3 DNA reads TGTGCCAGTAGTATTGTTGACAGTAACTATGGCTACACCTTC.

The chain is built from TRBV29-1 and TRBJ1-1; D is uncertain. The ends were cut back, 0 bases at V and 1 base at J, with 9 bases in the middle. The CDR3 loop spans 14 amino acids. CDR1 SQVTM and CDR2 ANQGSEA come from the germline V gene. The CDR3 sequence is CSVEDREGNTEAFF. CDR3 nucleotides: TGCAGCGTTGAAGATCGGGAGGGGAACACTGAAGCTTTCTTT. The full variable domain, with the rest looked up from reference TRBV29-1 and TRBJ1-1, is SAVISQKPSRDICQRGTSLTIQCQVDSQVTMMFWYRQQPGQSLTLIATANQGSEATYESGFVIDKFPISRPNLTFSTLTVSNMSPEDSSIYLCSVEDREGNTEAFFGQGTRLTVV.

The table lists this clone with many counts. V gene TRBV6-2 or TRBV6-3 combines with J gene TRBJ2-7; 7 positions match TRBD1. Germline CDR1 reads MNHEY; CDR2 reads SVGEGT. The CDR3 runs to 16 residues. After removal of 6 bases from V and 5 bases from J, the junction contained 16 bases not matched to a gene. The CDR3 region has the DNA TGTGCCAGCAGCCGCGCGACAGGGATAGACCTCCACGAGCAGTACTTC. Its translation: CASSRATGIDLHEQYF.

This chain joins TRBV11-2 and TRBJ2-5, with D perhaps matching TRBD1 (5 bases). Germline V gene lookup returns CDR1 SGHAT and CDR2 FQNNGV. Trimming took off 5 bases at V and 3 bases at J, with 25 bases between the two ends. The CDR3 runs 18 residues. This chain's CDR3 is CASSTTWLGPEIEETQYF. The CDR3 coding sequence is TGTGCCAGCAGCACGACGTGGTTGGGGCCGGAGATAGAAGAGACCCAGTACTTC.

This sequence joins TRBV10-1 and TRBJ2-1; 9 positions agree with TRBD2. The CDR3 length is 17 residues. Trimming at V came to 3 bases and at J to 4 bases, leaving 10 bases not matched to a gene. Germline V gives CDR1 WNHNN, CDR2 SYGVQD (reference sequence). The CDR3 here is CASSEMGGTSCYNEQFF. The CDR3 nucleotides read TGCGCCAGCAGTGAAATGGGGGGGACTAGCTGTTACAATGAGCAGTTCTTC.

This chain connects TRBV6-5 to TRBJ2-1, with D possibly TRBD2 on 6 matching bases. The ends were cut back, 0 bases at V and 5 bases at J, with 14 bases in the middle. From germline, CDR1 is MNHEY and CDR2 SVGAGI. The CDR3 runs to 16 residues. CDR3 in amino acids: CASSYSGLAINNEQFF. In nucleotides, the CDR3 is TGTGCCAGCAGTTACTCAGGGCTAGCGATAAACAATGAGCAGTTCTTC.

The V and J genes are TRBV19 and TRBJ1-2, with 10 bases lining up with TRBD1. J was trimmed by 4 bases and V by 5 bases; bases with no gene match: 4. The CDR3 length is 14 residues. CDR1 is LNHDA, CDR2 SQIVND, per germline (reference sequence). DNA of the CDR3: TGTGCCAGTAGTGACAGGGGGCAGGTCTATGGCTACACCTTC. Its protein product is CASSDRGQVYGYTF.

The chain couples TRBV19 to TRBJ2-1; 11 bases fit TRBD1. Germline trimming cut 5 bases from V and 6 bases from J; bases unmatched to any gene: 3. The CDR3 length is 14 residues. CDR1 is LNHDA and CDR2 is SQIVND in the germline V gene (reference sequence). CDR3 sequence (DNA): TGTGCCAGTAGTCCGGGACAGGGGGTCAATGAGCAGTTCTTC. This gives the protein CASSPGQGVNEQFF.

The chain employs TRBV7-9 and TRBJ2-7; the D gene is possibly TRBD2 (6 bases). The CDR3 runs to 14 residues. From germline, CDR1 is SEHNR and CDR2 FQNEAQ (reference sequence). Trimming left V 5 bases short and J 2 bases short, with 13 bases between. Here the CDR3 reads CASSPRRGPYEQYF. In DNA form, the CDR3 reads TGTGCCAGCAGCCCGCGGCGGGGACCCTACGAGCAGTACTTC.

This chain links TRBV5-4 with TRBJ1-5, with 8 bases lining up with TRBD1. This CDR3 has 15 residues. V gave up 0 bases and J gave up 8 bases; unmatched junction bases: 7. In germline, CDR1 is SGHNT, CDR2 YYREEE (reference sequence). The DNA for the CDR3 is TGTGCCAGCAGCTTGGATCAGGGGGCCCAAGAGCCCCAGCATTTT. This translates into CASSLDQGAQEPQHF.